The T cell receptor (beta chain) described here comes from a study of yellow fever vaccine responses in identical twins. Each CDR3 protein is one row after TCRdb ran MiXCR on the RT-PCR reads. The data hold under 3,500 distinct CDR3 sequences, with around 90% observed a single time. Comments on this clonotype: The antigen is unknown.

This CDR3 region has 15 residues. Germline assignment: CDR1 SNHLY and CDR2 FYNNEI. V gave up 5 bases and J gave up 4 bases; unmatched junction bases: 8. Study-wide findings and caveats: The T cell response to vaccination in identical twins was reportedly partly convergent and partly personalized.

The chain carries TRBV2 and TRBJ2-7, with 10 bases that match TRBD1. This TCR came from a female donor who received the yellow fever vaccine. The sequences come from T cells from blood (PBMCs), unsorted or a sorted subset (not recorded which), collected before or after yellow fever vaccination (not recorded which). The CDR3 nucleotides read TGTGCCAGCAGTCGCACGGGACAGGGGTGGTACGAGCAGTACTTC. It translates to CASSRTGQGWYEQYF.